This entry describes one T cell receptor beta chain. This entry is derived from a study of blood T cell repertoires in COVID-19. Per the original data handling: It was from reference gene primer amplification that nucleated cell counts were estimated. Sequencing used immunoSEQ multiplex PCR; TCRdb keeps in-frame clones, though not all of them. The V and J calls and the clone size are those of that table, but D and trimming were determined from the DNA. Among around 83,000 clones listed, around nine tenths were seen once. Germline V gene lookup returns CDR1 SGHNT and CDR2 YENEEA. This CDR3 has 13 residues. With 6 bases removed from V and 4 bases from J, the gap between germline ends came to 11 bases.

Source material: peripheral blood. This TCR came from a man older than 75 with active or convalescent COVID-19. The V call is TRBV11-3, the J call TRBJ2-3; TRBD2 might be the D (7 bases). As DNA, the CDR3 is TGTGCCAGCAGGTGGGGGGGCGCAGATACGCAGTATTTT. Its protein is CASRWGGADTQYF.